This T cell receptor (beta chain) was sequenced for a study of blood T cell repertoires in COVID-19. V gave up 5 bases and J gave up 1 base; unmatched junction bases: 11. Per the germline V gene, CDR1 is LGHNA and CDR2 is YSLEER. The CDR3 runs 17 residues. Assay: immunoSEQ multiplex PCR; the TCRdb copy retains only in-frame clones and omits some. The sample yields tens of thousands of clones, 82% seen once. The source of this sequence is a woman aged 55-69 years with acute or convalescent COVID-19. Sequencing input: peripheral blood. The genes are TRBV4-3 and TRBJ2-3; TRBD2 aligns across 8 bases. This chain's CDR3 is CASSSRTGGAGTDTQYF. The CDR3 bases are TGCGCCAGCAGCTCCCGAACCGGGGGGGCCGGCACAGATACGCAGTATTTT.